This T cell receptor beta chain was recovered during a study of vaccination and CD4 T cells after COVID-19. Trimming cost V 10 bases and J 8 bases; bases outside gene matches: 7. Germline V gives CDR1 SNHLY, CDR2 FYNNEI. The CDR3 has 11 residues. This clonotype was seen only a few times. Its antigen remains unidentified. Study results and limitations: Looking at convalescent patients, a median about 89% of reactive clones were present only post-vaccination.

Sequenced with the Oncomine TCR Beta short-read assay was DNA taken from cultured CD4+ T cells. Each CDR3 protein is one row after TCRdb ran MiXCR on the PCR reads. This sample yields under 14,000 distinct CDR3 sequences, of which around 23% are seen a single time; about 23% belongs to the top ten. Described treatment: roughly ten-day PBMC culture with coronavirus spike peptide pools or control peptides (ViraFEST assay). Peptide-pool expansion of antigen-specific T cells preceded TCR sequencing in ViraFEST. Medium was half-exchanged with fresh IL-2 medium on days 3 and 7. Negative selection recovered the CD4+ T cells once they had spent more than 8 days in culture.

The chain has TRBV2 and TRBJ1-2; 7 nucleotides align to TRBD1. This receptor was obtained from a human donor who had recovered from COVID-19. The specimen was CD4+ T cells from blood, cultured in vitro, collected after SARS-CoV-2 vaccination. CDR3 region: CATDRDGGYTF. CDR3 coding DNA: TGTGCCACAGACAGGGATGGCGGCTACACCTTC.